This entry lists 27 T cell receptor beta chains sequenced from one sample in a study of post-analysis software for immune sequencing data. Study-level results: Five or six TRBV segments appeared more often in patients than in controls, and TRBV5-6, TRBV5-1 and TRBV20-1 were among these.

Their cognate antigens are unknown. TCR beta libraries were prepared from cDNA with unique molecular identifiers. TCRdb itself ran the PCR reads through MiXCR, one entry per CDR3 protein. This table has about 800,000 distinct CDR3 sequences, 30% appearing once. Source material: blood. These receptors all come from a girl aged 10-17 years with multiple sclerosis.

The V gene is TRBV12-3 or TRBV12-4, the J gene TRBJ2-3; 9 nucleotides match TRBD2. The CDR3 loop spans 17 amino acids. With 3 bases clipped from V and 1 base from J, the junction kept 8 bases outside the gene matches. The CDR3 here is CASSFIAGAVGTDTQYF. The CDR3 DNA reads as TGTGCCAGCAGTTTCATAGCGGGAGCGGTGGGCACAGATACGCAGTATTTT.

V is TRBV7-2 and J is TRBJ1-4; D possibly corresponds to TRBD1 (6 bases). The V end lost 1 base, the J end lost 7 bases, and 22 bases lay between the germline ends. From germline, CDR1 is SGHTA and CDR2 FQGNSA. This CDR3 has 18 residues. The CDR3 nucleotides read TGTGCCAGCAGCTTAGTAAGGGGGATCAATCAAAGGGGTGAAAAACTGTTTTTT. It codes for CASSLVRGINQRGEKLFF.

This chain connects TRBV7-9 to TRBJ1-1, with a weak D call TRBD1 (5 bases). The CDR3 loop spans 15 amino acids. V lost 3 bases and J 1 base, leaving 12 bases between the germline ends. CDR1 and CDR2 from the germline V gene are SEHNR and FQNEAQ (reference sequence). The CDR3 DNA follows: TGTGCCAGCAGCTTGGATGCAGGGCAGAACACTGAAGCTTTCTTT. It specifies CASSLDAGQNTEAFF.

This clonotype was recorded a few times. V gene TRBV20-1 combines with J gene TRBJ2-1; 12 bases match TRBD2. CDR3 length: 18 amino acids. Germline CDR1 DFQATT, CDR2 SNEGSKA (reference sequence). J gave up 4 bases and V 0 bases, and 10 bases lay outside the gene matches. For the CDR3, the DNA is TGCAGTGCTAGAGAGGAGGCTAGCGGGAGGGCTTTTTACAATGAGCAGTTCTTC. This translates into CSAREEASGRAFYNEQFF.

In its sample, this clonotype was seen many times. The rearrangement joins TRBV29-1 to TRBJ2-5, with D perhaps being TRBD1 or TRBD2 (5 bases each). The V end lost 1 base, the J end lost 6 bases, and 18 bases lay between the germline ends. CDR3 size: 15 residues. CDR1 is SQVTM and CDR2 is ANQGSEA in the germline V gene. The CDR3 protein is CSVEGPGPFVQTQYF. CDR3 bases: TGCAGCGTTGAAGGTCCGGGACCCTTCGTTCAGACCCAGTACTTC.

This chain joins TRBV10-3 and TRBJ2-3; D is ambiguous. Per the germline V gene, CDR1 is ENHRY and CDR2 is SYGVKD. The CDR3 runs 18 residues. The V gene lost 6 bases and the J gene lost 0 bases, with 22 bases spanning the gap. For the CDR3, the DNA is TGTGCCATCAGCGTGGTCCTTCAGCAGAGCTCGAGCACAGATACGCAGTATTTT. This gives the protein CAISVVLQQSSSTDTQYF.

This clonotype has only a few counts. The junction does not match germline at one end; this may be a read error. This sequence joins TRBV5-1 and TRBJ1-1; TRBD1 might be the D (5 bases). CDR3 length equals 14 residues. The germline V gene has CDR1 SGHRS and CDR2 YFSETQ. CDR3 region: CASRLGGLNTEAFF. CDR3 nucleotides: TGTGCCAGCAGACTGGGGGGATTGAACACTGAAGCTTTCTTT.

In its sample, this clonotype was seen a few times. One junction end disagrees with the germline gene, perhaps due to a read error. J is TRBJ1-5 and V is TRBV13, with D possibly matching TRBD1 (6 bases). The germline V gene has CDR1 PRHDT and CDR2 FYEKMQ (reference sequence). This CDR3 contains 15 residues. Here the CDR3 DNA reads TGTGCCAGCAGCCTAGGCTACAGGGGCAATCAGCCCCAGCATTTT. Encoded protein: CASSLGYRGNQPQHF.

A few counts support this clonotype. This sequence joins TRBV20-1 and TRBJ2-1, with TRBD1 as a possible D gene (5 bases). Looked up from germline, CDR1 is DFQATT and CDR2 is SNEGSKA (reference sequence). The ends were cut back, 0 bases at V and 4 bases at J, with 13 bases in the middle. The CDR3 has 15 residues. CDR3 in amino acids: CSARESGQTYNEQFF. The CDR3 nucleotides read TGCAGTGCTAGAGAATCAGGGCAAACGTACAATGAGCAGTTCTTC.

CDR3 residues: CAGLRLAGGRDEQFF. The CDR3 DNA reads TGTGCCGGATTAAGACTAGCGGGAGGTAGGGATGAGCAGTTCTTC. The V gene is TRBV6-1, the J gene TRBJ2-1, with 13 bases aligning to TRBD2. The CDR3 loop spans 15 amino acids. Germline values: CDR1 MNHNS, CDR2 SASEGT. J gave up 8 bases and V 11 bases, and 12 bases lay outside the gene matches.

The chain carries TRBV28 and TRBJ2-1; 10 bases agree with TRBD2. Germline V lookup: CDR1 MDHEN, CDR2 SYDVKM. V lost 7 bases, J lost 8 bases, and 11 bases stayed unmatched. CDR3 length: 15 amino acids. The CDR3 coding sequence is TGTGCCAGCACCCTGGTAGCGGGGGGTTTGGATGAGCAGTTCTTC. This sequence encodes CASTLVAGGLDEQFF. The whole variable domain, filled in from reference TRBV28 and TRBJ2-1, reads DVKVTQSSRYLVKRTGEKVFLECVQDMDHENMFWYRQDPGLGLRLIYFSYDVKMKEKGDIPEGYSVSREKKERFSLILESASTNQTSMYLCASTLVAGGLDEQFFGPGTRLTVL.

This clonotype was detected only a few times. The chain combines TRBV10-3 with TRBJ1-1, with D perhaps TRBD1 (5 bases). The V end lost 6 bases, the J end lost 7 bases, and 15 bases lay between the germline ends. The CDR3 consists of 13 residues. Germline loops: CDR1 ENHRY, CDR2 SYGVKD. The CDR3 coding sequence is TGTGCCATCAGCTCGATAAGAGACAGTGAAGCTTTCTTT. Translated: CAISSIRDSEAFF.

The J gene is TRBJ2-4, the V gene TRBV28; possibly TRBD2 for D (5 bases). Germline-derived CDR1 and CDR2 are MDHEN and SYDVKM. The CDR3 has 16 residues. Deletions cut 8 bases from V and 0 bases from J, with 17 bases between. CDR3 bases: TGTGCCAGCTCCCGGGATCAGAGTAAAGCCAAAAACATTCAGTACTTC. It specifies CASSRDQSKAKNIQYF.

This clonotype appeared many times. The chain is built from TRBV29-1 and TRBJ1-2; no clear D. From germline, CDR1 is SQVTM and CDR2 ANQGSEA. CDR3 length equals 12 residues. Between the trimmed V and J ends, which lost 4 bases and 0 bases, there was a span of 6 bases. CDR3 coding DNA: TGCAGCGTTGTCGGGTCTAACTATGGCTACACCTTC. Residues: CSVVGSNYGYTF.

This clonotype has just a few counts. The chain carries TRBV6-5 and TRBJ2-3; 11 nucleotides align to TRBD2. The J segment lost 6 bases and the V segment lost 8 bases, leaving 7 bases of the junction unmatched. This CDR3 is 14 amino acids long. Germline loops: CDR1 MNHEY, CDR2 SVGAGI. The DNA for the CDR3 is TGTGCCAGCTATAGCGGGAGGGCCTGGGATACGCAGTATTTT. It translates to CASYSGRAWDTQYF.

The V call is TRBV29-1, the J call TRBJ1-2; 9 bases align to TRBD1. CDR1 SQVTM and CDR2 ANQGSEA come from the germline V gene. The CDR3 loop spans 13 amino acids. Trimming removed 7 bases from V and 4 bases from J; junction bases left unmatched: 7. The CDR3, as DNA: TGCAGCGGATTGACAGGGGGTATCTATGGCTACACCTTC. It encodes CSGLTGGIYGYTF.

The genes are TRBV6-6 and TRBJ2-7; 8 bases agree with TRBD1. Trimming at V came to 4 bases and at J to 3 bases, leaving 5 bases not matched to a gene. Germline V gene data show CDR1 as MNHNY and CDR2 as SVGAGI (reference sequence). The CDR3 runs 14 residues. The CDR3: CASSWDRKSYEQYF. CDR3 nucleotide sequence: TGTGCCAGCAGTTGGGACAGGAAAAGCTACGAGCAGTACTTC.

The V and J genes are TRBV28 and TRBJ1-2; maybe TRBD1 (6 bases). V was cut by 1 base and J by 4 bases, with 13 bases left in between. CDR3 length: 15 amino acids. Germline loops: CDR1 MDHEN, CDR2 SYDVKM. CDR3 region: CASSLYREVSYGYTF. The CDR3 DNA reads as TGTGCCAGCAGTTTATACAGGGAGGTTTCCTATGGCTACACCTTC.

In its sample, this clonotype was seen a few times. V usage is TRBV20-1 and J usage is TRBJ1-2; D remains unclear. V gave up 6 bases and J gave up 0 bases, with 17 bases separating them. Germline V gene lookup returns CDR1 DFQATT and CDR2 SNEGSKA (reference sequence). The CDR3 loop spans 15 amino acids. CDR3 amino acids: CSAPRPPQANYGYTF. DNA of the CDR3: TGCAGTGCCCCCCGCCCGCCCCAAGCTAACTATGGCTACACCTTC.

This clonotype was seen a handful of times. The chain uses TRBV4-1 and TRBJ1-1, with 7 bases fitting TRBD1. Per germline, CDR1 MGHRA and CDR2 YSYEKL. CDR3 length equals 17 residues. V lost 2 bases to trimming and J lost 1 base; unmatched junction nucleotides: 10. The CDR3 loop reads CASSQTIPGQSNTEAFF. DNA for the CDR3: TGCGCCAGCAGCCAAACGATTCCGGGACAGTCGAACACTGAAGCTTTCTTT.

The chain links TRBV10-3 to TRBJ2-7, with 8 nucleotides matching TRBD1. V was clipped by 3 bases and J by 4 bases; unmatched bases: 5. Germline lookup yields CDR1 ENHRY and CDR2 SYGVKD. There are 14 residues in the CDR3. As DNA, the CDR3 is TGTGCCATCAGTGATCGCGACAGGGGATACGAGCAGTACTTC. Protein: CAISDRDRGYEQYF.

V is TRBV3-1 and J is TRBJ2-3; no reliable D call. Per the germline V gene, CDR1 is LGHDT and CDR2 is YNNKEL (reference sequence). The CDR3 length is 15 residues. The germline V and J ends were trimmed by 0 bases and 2 bases, with 9 bases remaining between them. CDR3 coding DNA: TGTGCCAGCAGCCAAGATCCCCTTCTCACAGATACGCAGTATTTT. Translation: CASSQDPLLTDTQYF.

The chain carries TRBV25-1 and TRBJ2-3, with a weak D call TRBD1 (5 bases). The ends were cut back, 4 bases at V and 4 bases at J, with 12 bases in the middle. The CDR3 is 14 residues long. CDR1 MGHDK and CDR2 SYGVNS come from the germline V gene. The CDR3 bases are TGTGCCAGCAGTGCCCAGGGCGACGCAGATACGCAGTATTTT. Its protein product is CASSAQGDADTQYF.

This clonotype was detected only a few times. V gene TRBV5-1 combines with J gene TRBJ2-1; D could derive from TRBD1 or TRBD2 (5 bases each). CDR1 SGHRS and CDR2 YFSETQ come from the germline V gene. Trimming pared 4 bases from V and 0 bases from J, leaving 8 bases between. The CDR3 is made up of 14 amino acids. The CDR3 DNA reads as TGCGCCAGCAGCGGGGGTCGCTCCTACAATGAGCAGTTCTTC. Translated: CASSGGRSYNEQFF. The full variable domain, with the rest looked up from reference TRBV5-1 and TRBJ2-1, is KAGVTQTPRYLIKTRGQQVTLSCSPISGHRSVSWYQQTPGQGLQFLFEYFSETQRNKGNFPGRFSGRQFSNSRSEMNVSTLELGDSALYLCASSGGRSYNEQFFGPGTRLTVL.

V is TRBV10-3 and J is TRBJ1-1, with D possibly being TRBD1 (6 bases). Germline V gene data show CDR1 as ENHRY and CDR2 as SYGVKD. V lost 3 bases and J 1 base, leaving 9 bases between the germline ends. CDR3 length equals 14 residues. The CDR3 loop is CAISDRGGNTEAFF. The CDR3 nucleotides are TGTGCCATCAGTGACAGGGGCGGGAACACTGAAGCTTTCTTT.

The sample holds a few counts of this clonotype. This chain uses TRBV14 with TRBJ2-6; 8 bases match TRBD1. The V gene end was trimmed by 0 bases and the J gene end by 2 bases; junction bases not matched to a gene: 3. This CDR3 region has 17 residues. Germline V lookup: CDR1 SGHDN, CDR2 FVKESK. The CDR3 DNA follows: TGTGCCAGCAGCCAAGAATCCAGGGGGCCTGGGGCCAACGTCCTGACTTTC. Translated, it gives CASSQESRGPGANVLTF.

This clonotype turned up a few times. This chain links TRBV5-1 with TRBJ2-7; D is unclear. The germline gives CDR1 SGHRS, CDR2 YFSETQ. The CDR3 has 14 amino acids. Trimming pared 0 bases from V and 7 bases from J, leaving 14 bases between. CDR3 nucleotides: TGCGCCAGCAGCTTGGCAGGCCCTCCCTTGGAGCAGTACTTC. Translating it yields CASSLAGPPLEQYF. Looking up the rest from reference TRBV5-1 and TRBJ2-7 gives the full variable domain: KAGVTQTPRYLIKTRGQQVTLSCSPISGHRSVSWYQQTPGQGLQFLFEYFSETQRNKGNFPGRFSGRQFSNSRSEMNVSTLELGDSALYLCASSLAGPPLEQYFGPGTRLTVT.